The next 6 T cell receptor beta chains were all read from a single sample in a study of blood T cell repertoires in COVID-19. This table comes from immunoSEQ multiplex PCR, and its TCRdb copy is limited to in-frame clones, with some not included. The sample includes more than 110,000 clones, almost 80% of them seen just once. The sequencing input was PBMCs or T cells enriched from blood (not recorded which). These receptors came from a woman aged 50 to 60 who had recovered from COVID-19.

The V call is TRBV19, the J call TRBJ1-6; 8 bases fit TRBD1. J gave up 6 bases and V 7 bases, and 5 bases lay outside the gene matches. The V gene's germline CDR1 is LNHDA and CDR2 SQIVND (reference sequence). The CDR3 is 14 residues long. The CDR3 DNA reads TGTGCCAGTACCCCGGGACAGGTTAATTCACCCCTCCACTTT. This translates into CASTPGQVNSPLHF.

This clone was observed a single time. This rearrangement joins TRBV4-2 to TRBJ2-2; 7 bases agree with TRBD1. Per germline, CDR1 LGHNA and CDR2 YNFKEQ. V lost 5 bases and J lost 4; bases outside the gene matches: 10. The CDR3 sequence is 16 residues long. DNA for the CDR3: TGTGCCAGCAGCGGTTTGAGCAGGGGGATCACCGGGGAGCTGTTTTTT. It is translated as CASSGLSRGITGELFF.

V and J are TRBV27 and TRBJ1-6; perhaps TRBD1 as D (5 bases). Per germline, CDR1 MNHEY and CDR2 SMNVEV (reference sequence). V lost 6 bases, J lost 8 bases, and 11 bases lay in between. CDR3 length: 13 amino acids. The CDR3 spells CASSIRVDSPLHF. As DNA, the CDR3 is TGTGCCAGCAGCATCAGGGTCGATTCACCCCTCCACTTT.

This clone appeared a single time. The J gene is TRBJ2-1, the V gene TRBV6-5, with D perhaps matching TRBD1 (5 bases). With 0 bases removed from V and 6 bases from J, the gap between germline ends came to 6 bases. Germline CDR1 is MNHEY and CDR2 is SVGAGI. This CDR3 has 13 residues. This chain's CDR3 is CASSYSGVNEQFF. In DNA, the CDR3 is TGTGCCAGCAGTTACTCAGGGGTCAATGAGCAGTTCTTC.

V and J are TRBV3-1 (or the pseudogene TRBV3-2) and TRBJ2-3, with 8 bases fitting TRBD2. With V trimmed by 5 bases and J by 2 bases, 6 bases remained unmatched. This CDR3 spans 15 amino acids. In germline, CDR1 is LGHDT, CDR2 YNNKEL (reference sequence). In nucleotides, the CDR3 is TGTGCCAGCAGCGGACTAGCTTCTGACACAGATACGCAGTATTTT. It encodes CASSGLASDTDTQYF.

The chain combines TRBV9 with TRBJ2-2; 8 bases line up with TRBD2. The germline V gene encodes CDR1 SGDLS and CDR2 YYNGEE. The length of the CDR3 is 15 residues. The V segment lost 4 bases and the J segment 0 bases; nucleotides outside the gene matches: 2. CDR3 amino acids: CASSLRGANTGELFF. DNA of the CDR3: TGTGCCAGCAGCCTGCGGGGGGCGAACACCGGGGAGCTGTTTTTT.